Presented here are 16 T cell receptor beta chains from one specimen sequenced in a study of CD8 T cells in Susac syndrome. Random-hexamer reverse transcription was applied to about 0.45 to 1 ug RNA. TCRdb independently ran MiXCR on the immunoSEQ multiplex PCR reads; one entry per CDR3 protein. The sample records under 85,000 distinct CDR3 sequences, around 96% being singletons. Sample: CD8+ T cells from PBMCs. These TCRs come from a human donor with multiple sclerosis.

J is TRBJ2-3 and V is TRBV20-1; 11 bases are a match to TRBD1. Germline V lookup: CDR1 DFQATT, CDR2 SNEGSKA (reference sequence). Trimming cost V 6 bases and J 2 bases; bases outside gene matches: 7. This CDR3 comprises 15 residues. CDR3 amino acids: CSANRDRGNTDTQYF. As DNA, the CDR3 is TGCAGTGCAAACCGGGACAGGGGGAACACAGATACGCAGTATTTT.

This clonotype was found once. This chain uses TRBV7-9 with TRBJ1-5; the D gene is possibly TRBD1 (5 bases). The CDR3 contains 14 residues. V was trimmed by 3 bases and J by 7 bases, leaving 13 bases between them. Germline V CDR1 and CDR2: SEHNR, FQNEAQ (reference sequence). This chain's CDR3 is CASSLAGKEQPQHF. For the CDR3, the DNA is TGTGCCAGCAGCTTGGCAGGGAAGGAGCAGCCCCAGCATTTT.

The CDR3 nucleotides are TGTGCCAGCAGCCAAGAAGACTACGAGCAGTACTTC. As protein: CASSQEDYEQYF. This chain uses TRBV14 with TRBJ2-7; no firm D call. The CDR3 is 12 amino acids. Germline V gene sequence: CDR1 SGHDN, CDR2 FVKESK. V was clipped by 0 bases and J by 3 bases, with 3 bases between them.

The CDR3 region is CASSPPYSNTEAFF. The CDR3 nucleotides are TGTGCCAGCTCACCACCTTACTCGAACACTGAAGCTTTCTTT. The V and J genes are TRBV18 and TRBJ1-1; unclear D gene. The V end was cut by 0 bases, the J end by 1 base, with 6 bases between. Per germline, CDR1 KGHSH and CDR2 LQKENI. This CDR3 contains 14 residues.

J is TRBJ2-2 and V is TRBV20-1; maybe TRBD2 (6 bases). CDR1 and CDR2 (germline): DFQATT, SNEGSKA (reference sequence). There are 16 residues in the CDR3. V gave up 0 bases and J gave up 5 bases, with 16 bases separating them. CDR3 nucleotides: TGCAGTGCTAGAGATTTTGGGCGGGAAGGGACCGGGGAGCTGTTTTTT. It is translated as CSARDFGREGTGELFF.

V and J are TRBV19 and TRBJ2-7; D might be TRBD1 (5 bases). The CDR3 spans 13 residues. Germline assignment: CDR1 LNHDA and CDR2 SQIVND (reference sequence). V was trimmed by 3 bases and J by 2 bases, leaving 8 bases between them. This CDR3 reads CASSMSGPYEQYF. The CDR3 nucleotides are TGTGCCAGTAGTATGTCAGGGCCCTACGAGCAGTACTTC.

The J gene is TRBJ1-1, the V gene TRBV5-1; D might be TRBD1 (5 bases). The CDR3 length is 13 residues. Per germline, CDR1 SGHRS and CDR2 YFSETQ. V was clipped by 4 bases and J by 1 base, with 8 bases between them. The CDR3 DNA follows: TGCGCCAGCAGCCGGGACCCGAACACTGAAGCTTTCTTT. Translation: CASSRDPNTEAFF. Full variable domain (missing parts from reference TRBV5-1 and TRBJ1-1): KAGVTQTPRYLIKTRGQQVTLSCSPISGHRSVSWYQQTPGQGLQFLFEYFSETQRNKGNFPGRFSGRQFSNSRSEMNVSTLELGDSALYLCASSRDPNTEAFFGQGTRLTVV.

V usage is TRBV25-1 and J usage is TRBJ2-1; D unresolved. The V gene's germline CDR1 is MGHDK and CDR2 SYGVNS. Trimming removed 2 bases from V and 5 bases from J, with 4 bases in between. CDR3 length: 12 amino acids. As DNA, the CDR3 is TGTGCCAGCAGTGAAACCGACAATGAGCAGTTCTTC. Protein product: CASSETDNEQFF.

This chain uses TRBV28 with TRBJ1-4, with D perhaps matching TRBD1 (6 bases). This CDR3 has 16 amino acids. Germline CDR1 and CDR2: MDHEN and SYDVKM. V shed 1 base and J shed 5 bases, with 14 bases lying between them. In DNA, the CDR3 is TGTGCCAGCAGTTTATCTGTGGGGGCTGTCAATGAAAAACTGTTTTTT. This sequence encodes CASSLSVGAVNEKLFF.

The V and J genes are TRBV3-1 and TRBJ2-1, with D maybe TRBD2 (7 bases). CDR1 and CDR2 from the germline V gene are LGHDT and YNNKEL (reference sequence). V was shortened by 3 bases and J by 6 bases, with 15 bases between the two germline ends. This CDR3 is built from 15 residues. In DNA form, the CDR3 reads TGTGCCAGCAGCCAGAGCGGGACACCATTCAATGAGCAGTTCTTC. Translation: CASSQSGTPFNEQFF.

This chain links TRBV27 with TRBJ2-7, with 14 bases lining up with TRBD2. Germline CDR1 MNHEY, CDR2 SMNVEV (reference sequence). The CDR3 consists of 14 residues. Trimming removed 10 bases from V and 7 bases from J; junction bases left unmatched: 9. The DNA of the CDR3 is TGTGCCACATTCGGACTAGCGGGGGGCGGAGAGCAGTACTTC. It yields the protein CATFGLAGGGEQYF.

V gene TRBV2 combines with J gene TRBJ1-2; the D is unclear. Trimming removed 7 bases from V and 8 bases from J, with 8 bases in between. The length of the CDR3 is 10 residues. Germline V gives CDR1 SNHLY, CDR2 FYNNEI. The CDR3 DNA is TGTGCCAGCATTTTTCGGGGCTACACCTTC. Translation gives CASIFRGYTF.

The chain carries TRBV2 and TRBJ2-1, with 11 bases matching TRBD2. V shed 1 base and J 3 bases; nucleotides not matched to a gene: 11. This CDR3 contains 19 residues. CDR1 and CDR2 (germline): SNHLY, FYNNEI. CDR3 sequence (DNA): TGTGCCAGCAGTGAAGGTCCATCTAGCGGGAGGCCCATCTACAATGAGCAGTTCTTC. It codes for CASSEGPSSGRPIYNEQFF.

This chain joins TRBV29-1 and TRBJ2-7; 7 positions match TRBD1. V shed 5 bases, J shed 1 base, and the junction held 5 bases outside the gene matches. This CDR3 spans 13 amino acids. Germline V gene data show CDR1 as SQVTM and CDR2 as ANQGSEA. CDR3 in amino acids: CSVTGTESYEQYF. DNA for the CDR3: TGCAGCGTTACCGGGACAGAGTCCTACGAGCAGTACTTC.

The chain is built from TRBV11-1 and TRBJ1-1; D is unresolved. The CDR3 loop spans 14 amino acids. V was cut by 5 bases and J by 0 bases, with 10 bases left in between. Germline V gene sequence: CDR1 SGHAT, CDR2 FQDESV (reference sequence). The CDR3 spells CASSAGRMNTEAFF. The CDR3 region has the DNA TGTGCCAGCAGCGCTGGACGGATGAACACTGAAGCTTTCTTT.

The chain recombines TRBV20-1 with TRBJ1-5; TRBD1 matches at 7 bases. The CDR3 spans 18 residues. Germline V gives CDR1 DFQATT, CDR2 SNEGSKA (reference sequence). The V segment lost 5 bases and the J segment 0 bases; nucleotides outside the gene matches: 16. For the CDR3, the DNA is TGCAGTGCTCTGACAGGGCCCCCTCGGTACTATAGCAATCAGCCCCAGCATTTT. This encodes CSALTGPPRYYSNQPQHF.